This entry concerns a single T cell receptor (beta chain). A sample-barcoded 5' primer and a J-beta primer mix were used in a second PCR of roughly 7 to 11 cycles. From the 5' RACE reads, TCRdb called clonotypes with MiXCR, one entry per CDR3 protein. The table lists around 1,000,000 distinct CDR3 sequences, less than 25% of them singletons. The germline gives CDR1 LGHNA, CDR2 YNFKEQ. The CDR3 contains 14 residues. This specimen belongs to a study of blood T cells in healthy people across ages. Total RNA was extracted at no less than 5.5 micrograms per sample. In addition, the sample was reused for a study of T cells of mothers and their children. That report notes: Slightly higher but non-significant overlap marked related mother-child pairs versus unrelated pairs.

This TCR was recovered from a girl between 2 and 10 years old in good health. The sample was blood. V and J are TRBV4-2 and TRBJ2-5; 9 bases are shared with TRBD1. The end of the DNA fits TRBJ2-7 better, so the J call may be wrong. As DNA, the CDR3 is TGTGCCAGCAGCCAGAGGGACAGGGCCCACGAGCAGTACTTC. It translates to CASSQRDRAHEQYF.